A single sample is the source of the 19 T cell receptor beta chains below, sequenced in a study of response to subunit inactivated influenza vaccine. TCRdb reprocessed the RT-PCR reads via MiXCR and lists one record per CDR3 protein. Seen here are 500,000 to 700,000 distinct CDR3 sequences, around 21% observed once, and the top ten hold 2.8%. Another study also made use of these data, one on T cells expressing NK-cell markers. Per that study: 5'RACE template switching with UMIs produced the TCR beta cDNA.

The material was CD4+ T cells sorted from PBMCs, obtained about 11 days after vaccination. The receptors were sampled from a man over 45 who received an inactivated influenza vaccine.

The count of this clonotype is one. The chain has TRBV28 and TRBJ2-3; TRBD1 agrees at 8 bases. Per the germline V gene, CDR1 is MDHEN and CDR2 is SYDVKM. The ends lost 2 bases at V and 4 bases at J; junction bases unmatched: 14. The CDR3 spans 18 residues. Here the CDR3 reads CASSLTQRGRGRPDTQYF. The CDR3 region has the DNA TGTGCCAGCAGTTTAACCCAAAGGGGCAGGGGGCGCCCAGATACGCAGTATTTT.

This clonotype turned up a few times. J is TRBJ1-2 and V is TRBV20-1; 10 bases line up with TRBD1. The V gene end was trimmed by 4 bases and the J gene end by 8 bases; junction bases not matched to a gene: 7. This CDR3 contains 13 residues. The V gene's germline CDR1 is DFQATT and CDR2 SNEGSKA (reference sequence). The DNA for the CDR3 is TGCAGTGCTACGGACAGGGGGAGAAGAGGCTACACCTTC. Translated, it gives CSATDRGRRGYTF.

The chain joins TRBV20-1 to TRBJ1-2, with 7 bases fitting TRBD1. The CDR3 is 13 residues long. Trimming cost V 5 bases and J 2 bases; bases outside gene matches: 5. Per germline, CDR1 DFQATT and CDR2 SNEGSKA (reference sequence). CDR3 coding DNA: TGCAGTGCTCAGACAGGGAGAAACTATGGCTACACCTTC. Translating gives CSAQTGRNYGYTF.

This chain uses TRBV15 with TRBJ2-3, with TRBD2 matching 7 bases. This CDR3 comprises 12 residues. In germline, CDR1 is LNHNV, CDR2 YYDKDF (reference sequence). After removal of 8 bases from V and 2 bases from J, the junction contained 1 base not matched to a gene. In DNA, the CDR3 is TGTGCCACCGCGGGAGACACAGATACGCAGTATTTT. Residues: CATAGDTDTQYF.

V gene TRBV10-3 combines with J gene TRBJ1-6; no definite D call. CDR1 and CDR2 (germline): ENHRY, SYGVKD. There are 12 residues in the CDR3. The germline V and J ends were trimmed by 11 bases and 3 bases, with 8 bases remaining between them. CDR3 protein: CASRDYNSPLHF. The CDR3 bases are TGTGCCTCCCGGGACTATAATTCACCCCTCCACTTT.

This clonotype was seen only a few times. The V and J genes are TRBV2 and TRBJ2-3; possibly TRBD2 for D (5 bases). The ends were cut back, 8 bases at V and 0 bases at J, with 15 bases in the middle. The CDR3 totals 15 residues. From germline, CDR1 is SNHLY and CDR2 FYNNEI. The CDR3: CASSLLRGSTDTQYF. In DNA form, the CDR3 reads TGTGCCAGCTCGCTCCTTCGGGGAAGCACAGATACGCAGTATTTT.

This clonotype was seen only a few times. The chain is built from TRBV4-3 and TRBJ2-1; weak D call: TRBD2 (6 bases). The germline V gene has CDR1 LGHNA and CDR2 YSLEER. V lost 2 bases to trimming and J lost 0 bases, with 14 bases between them. CDR3 length: 17 residues. The CDR3: CASSQRHQRASYNEQFF. DNA for the CDR3: TGCGCCAGCAGCCAAAGACACCAGCGGGCCTCCTACAATGAGCAGTTCTTC.

V usage is TRBV12-3 or TRBV12-4 and J usage is TRBJ2-7; D is undetermined. V gave up 7 bases and J gave up 3 bases, with 13 bases separating them. The CDR3 consists of 13 residues. The CDR3 loop reads CASKPIGNYEQYF. For the CDR3, the DNA is TGTGCCAGCAAGCCCATTGGGAACTACGAGCAGTACTTC.

V gene TRBV4-2 combines with J gene TRBJ1-2; 8 bases line up with TRBD1. Germline V CDR1 and CDR2: LGHNA, YNFKEQ. The CDR3 is made up of 16 amino acids. Trimming took 0 bases from V and 0 from J; bases not matched to a gene: 3. Written as DNA, the CDR3 is TGTGCCAGCAGCCAAGATCGGGACAGGTCTAACTATGGCTACACCTTC. This translates into CASSQDRDRSNYGYTF.

This clonotype was found many times. The chain recombines TRBV10-3 with TRBJ2-1, with D unclear. Germline V gives CDR1 ENHRY, CDR2 SYGVKD. This CDR3 region has 13 residues. V lost 3 bases, J lost 5 bases, and 8 bases lay in between. The CDR3 is CAISETANNEQFF. The CDR3, as DNA: TGTGCCATCAGTGAAACGGCCAACAATGAGCAGTTCTTC.

The chain couples TRBV6-2 or TRBV6-3 to TRBJ2-7; D perhaps matches TRBD2 (6 bases). Germline V lookup: CDR1 MNHEY, CDR2 SVGEGT. V was clipped by 3 bases and J by 4 bases, with 22 bases between them. The length of the CDR3 is 17 residues. This CDR3 reads CASSYQSGTPTAYEQYF. In DNA form, the CDR3 reads TGTGCCAGCAGTTATCAATCCGGGACTCCGACAGCATACGAGCAGTACTTC.

This clonotype was counted at least ten times. The chain employs TRBV5-1 and TRBJ2-2; D perhaps matches TRBD2 (6 bases). This CDR3 has 14 amino acids. The V end lost 5 bases, the J end lost 4 bases, and 12 bases lay between the germline ends. Germline CDR1 SGHRS, CDR2 YFSETQ. The CDR3 here is CASRPGLPTGELFF. CDR3 DNA sequence: TGCGCCAGCAGACCGGGACTTCCCACCGGGGAGCTGTTTTTT.

This clonotype was observed a handful of times. The chain has TRBV3-1 and TRBJ2-1; D might be TRBD1 (6 bases). CDR3 size: 17 residues. Germline V lookup: CDR1 LGHDT, CDR2 YNNKEL (reference sequence). With 1 base removed from V and 4 bases from J, the gap between germline ends came to 17 bases. CDR3 in amino acids: CASSQAKSGTPYNEQFF. The CDR3 nucleotides read TGTGCCAGCAGCCAAGCCAAATCCGGGACACCATACAATGAGCAGTTCTTC.

The gene calls are TRBV28 and TRBJ1-5; no clear D. Trimming cost V 6 bases and J 7 bases, with 10 bases left between them. This CDR3 is built from 12 residues. Germline assignment: CDR1 MDHEN and CDR2 SYDVKM. CDR3 nucleotide sequence: TGTGCCAGCAGCCTACCTTGGCAGCCCCAGCATTTT. It translates to CASSLPWQPQHF.

This clonotype was picked up a small number of times. This sequence joins TRBV7-8 and TRBJ2-1; 10 bases are a match to TRBD2. Germline CDR1 SGHVS, CDR2 FQNEAQ. The CDR3 spans 17 residues. Unmatched junction bases numbered 10, after V lost 8 bases and J lost 0 bases. Written as DNA, the CDR3 is TGTGCCAGCTCAAAAGCTAGCGGGAGCCTCTCCTACAATGAGCAGTTCTTC. This gives the protein CASSKASGSLSYNEQFF.

This clonotype was detected ten times or more. The CDR3: CASSDDRGENTEAFF. The CDR3 DNA sequence: TGTGCCAGCAGTGACGACAGGGGGGAGAACACTGAAGCTTTCTTT. V is TRBV2 and J is TRBJ1-1, with 9 bases identical to TRBD1. The V and J ends lost 3 bases and 1 base, in that order; junction bases with no gene match: 3. The CDR3 length is 15 residues. The germline V gene encodes CDR1 SNHLY and CDR2 FYNNEI.

This clonotype came up a few times. The V and J genes are TRBV5-1 and TRBJ2-7, with D possibly matching TRBD1 (5 bases). The CDR3 has 15 amino acids. Deletions cut 0 bases from V and 0 bases from J, with 10 bases between. The V gene's germline CDR1 is SGHRS and CDR2 YFSETQ. The DNA of the CDR3 is TGCGCCAGCAGCTTGGGGACAACGAGCTCCTACGAGCAGTACTTC. Its protein is CASSLGTTSSYEQYF.

This clonotype was seen ten or more times. CDR3 sequence (DNA): TGTGCCAGCAGCTTAGGACTAGCGGGGAACAATGAGCAGTTCTTC. Encoded protein: CASSLGLAGNNEQFF. The gene calls are TRBV7-9 and TRBJ2-1; 11 nucleotides line up with TRBD2. CDR1 is SEHNR and CDR2 is FQNEAQ in the germline V gene (reference sequence). The CDR3 sequence is 15 residues long. Trimming at V came to 1 base and at J to 5 bases, leaving 1 base not matched to a gene.

The CDR3 spells CASHVSWTTYNEQFF. Here the CDR3 DNA reads TGCGCCAGCCACGTGTCGTGGACGACATACAATGAGCAGTTCTTC. The chain has TRBV5-1 and TRBJ2-1; D is uncertain. CDR1 and CDR2 from the germline V gene are SGHRS and YFSETQ. CDR3 size: 15 residues. Trimming shortened V by 7 bases and J by 4 bases, and 18 bases separated the two germline ends.